A selection of T cell receptor beta chains follows, all from one sample in a study of CD8 T cells in Susac syndrome. TCRdb fed the immunoSEQ multiplex PCR reads into MiXCR, producing one record per CDR3 protein. Among 78,000 or so distinct CDR3 sequences listed, 85% to 95% were seen once. The sequencing input was CD8+ T cells from PBMCs. The receptors derive from a human donor with multiple sclerosis. CDR3s include the opening cysteine and the closing phenylalanine or tryptophan. A D gene is named only where the DNA matches it firmly. Rows may omit the clone size; those that give it use once, few, many or a size class.

j_call v_call d_call cdr3_length clone_size cdr3_aa cdr3_nt
TRBJ2-5 TRBV6-5 - 17 - CASSYRTVGGSQETQYF TGTGCCAGCAGTTACAGGACGGTGGGAGGTTCTCAAGAGACCCAGTACTTC
TRBJ2-5 TRBV5-4 - 16 - CASSVYGTHLEETQYF TGTGCCAGCAGCGTGTACGGGACCCACCTGGAGGAGACCCAGTACTTC
TRBJ2-5 TRBV2 - 12 - CANRPIQETQYF TGTGCCAACCGACCCATCCAAGAGACCCAGTACTTC
TRBJ2-5 TRBV6-5 - 14 - CASSYTGFQETQYF TGTGCCAGCAGTTACACTGGGTTCCAAGAGACCCAGTACTTC
TRBJ2-5 TRBV30 - 12 - CAWSTSWETQYF TGTGCCTGGTCGACTAGTTGGGAGACCCAGTACTTC
TRBJ2-5 TRBV6-5 - 13 - CASSYSSLETQYF TGTGCCAGCAGTTACTCAAGCTTGGAGACCCAGTACTTC
TRBJ2-3 TRBV4-1 - 13 - CASSQVQKDTQYF TGCGCCAGCAGCCAAGTACAGAAAGATACGCAGTATTTT
TRBJ2-7 TRBV5-6 TRBD1 17 - CASSPRDRGPRGPEQYF TGTGCCAGCAGCCCCCGGGACAGGGGCCCAAGGGGACCCGAGCAGTACTTC
TRBJ1-5 TRBV12-5 - 16 - CASGLPPGASNQPQHF TGTGCTAGTGGTTTGCCCCCTGGGGCCAGCAATCAGCCCCAGCATTTT
TRBJ2-5 TRBV27 - 12 - CASRGGEETQYF TGTGCCAGCAGAGGAGGGGAAGAGACCCAGTACTTC
TRBJ2-7 TRBV12-3/TRBV12-4 - 13 few CASSLAVSYEQYF TGTGCCAGCAGTTTAGCTGTCTCCTACGAGCAGTACTTC
TRBJ2-3 TRBV15 - 16 once CATSRDRPGAWDTQYF TGTGCCACCAGCAGAGATCGTCCGGGGGCATGGGATACGCAGTATTTT
TRBJ1-1 TRBV13 - 14 - CASSFLGMNTEAFF TGTGCCAGCAGCTTCCTCGGGATGAACACTGAAGCTTTCTTT
TRBJ1-1 TRBV10-3 - 13 - CACSGTVNTEAFF TGTGCCTGCTCCGGGACGGTGAACACTGAAGCTTTCTTT
TRBJ1-2 TRBV13 - 15 once CASSFRGSANYGYTF TGTGCCAGCAGCTTTCGGGGATCGGCTAACTATGGCTACACCTTC
TRBJ2-7 TRBV20-1 TRBD1 13 - CSASSDRDYEQYF TGCAGTGCTAGTTCCGACAGGGACTACGAGCAGTACTTC
TRBJ2-1 TRBV7-6 TRBD2 12 few CASSASGNEQFF TGTGCCAGCAGCGCTAGCGGGAATGAGCAGTTCTTC
TRBJ1-1 TRBV19 - 14 - CASTPSRWNTEAFF TGTGCCAGTACCCCTAGTAGGTGGAACACTGAAGCTTTCTTT
TRBJ1-4 TRBV14 - 17 - CASSPTRSGVANEKLFF TGTGCCAGCAGCCCGACTAGATCGGGGGTAGCTAATGAAAAACTGTTTTTT
TRBJ2-7 TRBV27 TRBD1 14 - CASRTGTGFHEQYF TGTGCCAGCAGAACCGGGACAGGGTTCCACGAGCAGTACTTC
TRBJ1-2 TRBV29-1 - 13 - CSAPRGGEGGYTF TGCAGCGCCCCCCGGGGGGGAGAGGGTGGCTACACCTTC
TRBJ2-2 TRBV5-1 TRBD1 17 - CASSLAVGQGRTGELFF TGCGCCAGCAGCTTGGCCGTAGGACAGGGCCGGACCGGGGAGCTGTTTTTT
TRBJ1-2 TRBV4-1 - 19 - CASSQYDGLTGRDVYGYTF TGCGCCAGCAGCCAATACGACGGATTAACAGGGAGAGACGTCTATGGCTACACCTTC
TRBJ2-5 TRBV7-9 TRBD2 19 - CASSPGPGGNLGIQETQYF TGTGCCAGCAGCCCAGGACCGGGGGGAAATTTAGGGATACAAGAGACCCAGTACTTC
TRBJ1-1 TRBV19 - 17 - CASSRELNREMNTEAFF TGTGCCAGTAGTAGGGAGCTGAACAGGGAAATGAACACTGAAGCTTTCTTT
TRBJ2-1 TRBV29-1 - 11 once CSVRQGNEQFF TGCAGCGTTCGCCAGGGTAATGAGCAGTTCTTC
TRBJ2-3 TRBV6-5 - 12 - CASNQNPDTQYF TGTGCCAGCAACCAGAATCCGGATACGCAGTATTTT
TRBJ2-2 TRBV12-5 - 15 once CASGLVLTATGELFF TGTGCTAGTGGTTTGGTGTTGACAGCCACCGGGGAGCTGTTTTTT
TRBJ2-7 TRBV5-1 TRBD2 13 - CASSVGTSYEQYF TGCGCCAGCAGCGTCGGGACTAGCTACGAGCAGTACTTC
TRBJ2-1 TRBV20-1 - 17 - CSARDRKADYSYNEQFF TGCAGTGCTAGAGATCGGAAGGCGGACTACTCCTACAATGAGCAGTTCTTC
TRBJ2-7 TRBV29-1 - 12 - CSVELESYEQYF TGCAGCGTTGAATTGGAATCCTACGAGCAGTACTTC
TRBJ1-1 TRBV9 - 14 - CASSVVSRVDEAFF TGTGCCAGCAGCGTAGTAAGTAGGGTTGATGAAGCTTTCTTT
TRBJ2-2 TRBV4-2 - 17 - CASSHGYSVVSTGELFF TGTGCCAGCAGCCATGGCTATTCCGTCGTGAGCACCGGGGAGCTGTTTTTT
TRBJ1-1 TRBV4-1 TRBD1 18 - CASSAQDRGEWLGTEAFF TGCGCCAGCAGCGCACAAGACAGGGGAGAATGGTTGGGCACTGAAGCTTTCTTT
TRBJ2-3 TRBV24-1 TRBD2 18 - CATSGPSLSGGRTDTQYF TGTGCCACCAGTGGCCCATCCCTCAGCGGGGGCCGCACAGATACGCAGTATTTT
TRBJ2-5 TRBV30 - 12 once CAWSSGVETQYF TGTGCCTGGTCATCTGGGGTCGAGACCCAGTACTTC
TRBJ1-2 TRBV13 TRBD1 14 - CASSLEQGGYGYTF TGTGCCAGCAGCTTGGAACAGGGGGGCTATGGCTACACCTTC
TRBJ2-7 TRBV6-5 TRBD1 14 - CASRSTGGPYEQYF TGTGCCAGCAGGTCGACAGGGGGCCCCTACGAGCAGTACTTC
TRBJ2-5 TRBV10-3 - 13 - CAISEVREETQYF TGTGCCATCAGTGAAGTGAGAGAAGAGACCCAGTACTTC
TRBJ1-1 TRBV29-1 - 10 - CSVGVISAFF TGCAGCGTTGGTGTAATCAGTGCTTTCTTT
TRBJ2-7 TRBV29-1 - 14 - CSVHETGKPYEQYF TGCAGCGTTCATGAGACAGGAAAACCCTACGAGCAGTACTTC
TRBJ2-7 TRBV9 TRBD1 15 - CASSVTGDSSYEQYF TGTGCCAGCAGCGTGACAGGGGATTCCTCCTACGAGCAGTACTTC
TRBJ2-7 TRBV29-1 - 14 few CSVEDEVSSYEQYF TGCAGCGTTGAAGATGAGGTGAGCTCCTACGAGCAGTACTTC
TRBJ2-7 TRBV13 - 14 - CASSSTDSLYEQYF TGTGCCAGCAGCTCCACGGACAGTCTCTACGAGCAGTACTTC
TRBJ1-6 TRBV12-3/TRBV12-4 TRBD1 14 - CASTPRQGVSPLHF TGTGCCAGCACCCCCCGACAGGGAGTATCACCCCTCCACTTT